The clone carrying this TCR beta chain was seen a handful of times. This sample is part of a study of blood T cell repertoires in COVID-19. Study in general: PBMCs, B-cell-depleted T cells, or T cells provided the cDNA or gDNA that made up the material.

The germline V gene encodes CDR1 MNHEY and CDR2 SMNVEV (reference sequence). The CDR3 runs 14 residues. Trimming shortened V by 4 bases and J by 7 bases, and 11 bases separated the two germline ends. Under the authors' procedure: Amplification of reference gene primers provided the estimated nucleated cell counts. The assay was immunoSEQ multiplex PCR, and TCRdb's table has in-frame clones only and misses some. V, J and clone size derive from that table, while D and trimming were established from the DNA sequence. Here the sample spans 71,000 or so clones, 70% to 85% being singletons. V usage is TRBV27 and J usage is TRBJ1-6; D is possibly TRBD1 (6 bases). This clonotype originated in a man aged 65 to 85 with acute or convalescent COVID-19. What was sequenced was peripheral blood. The DNA for the CDR3 is TGTGCCAGCAGTTGGGGCACAGGGAATTCACCCCTCCACTTT. Amino acids: CASSWGTGNSPLHF.